This T cell receptor beta chain was sequenced for a study of CD4 T cells in relation to SARS-CoV-2 and coronaviruses. Study at large: ViraFEST: roughly 9-day antigen culture of PBMCs, then TCR beta CDR3 sequencing. The negative reference was HIV-1 Nef peptide pool or peptide-free culture.

Produced via immunoSEQ multiplex PCR; TCRdb's table is partial and in-frame only. In the table there are about 24,000 clones, around four fifths of which are singletons. Comments on this clone: Its antigen is undetermined.

Unexposed donor CD4+ T cells date from about 2011-2018, before the COVID-19 pandemic. The cells were cultured for about ten days before CD4+ T cells were isolated. Trimming removed 0 bases from V and 5 bases from J; junction bases left unmatched: 10. The CDR3 totals 16 residues. Germline CDR1 reads SGDLS; CDR2 reads YYNGEE. Sequencing was performed on CD4+ T cells from PBMCs, cultured in vitro. This sequence originates from a human donor in good health. The chain is built from TRBV9 and TRBJ2-5, with 7 bases fitting TRBD1. In DNA, the CDR3 is TGTGCCAGCAGCGTAGCTACAGGGGTAGCGACGGAGACCCAGTACTTC. Its protein is CASSVATGVATETQYF.